This T cell receptor beta chain came from a study of control samples from healthy donors and cancer patients. The CDR3 extends over 15 amino acids. Germline lookup yields CDR1 SNHLY and CDR2 FYNNEI. Trimming stripped 4 bases from V and 4 bases from J, with 16 bases between. The protocol was immunoSEQ multiplex PCR, while the TCRdb copy is restricted to in-frame clones and leaves out a portion. There are 160,000 or so clones in the sample; about 94% occur only once, and about 15% lies in the top ten. This rearrangement joins TRBV2 to TRBJ1-1; D may be TRBD1 (6 bases). This receptor was identified in a man aged 55 to 70 with colorectal cancer. Sequenced material: PBMCs. The CDR3 reads CASSVRGRGSTEAFF. The CDR3 DNA is TGTGCCAGCAGTGTCCGGGGGCGAGGGAGCACTGAAGCTTTCTTT.